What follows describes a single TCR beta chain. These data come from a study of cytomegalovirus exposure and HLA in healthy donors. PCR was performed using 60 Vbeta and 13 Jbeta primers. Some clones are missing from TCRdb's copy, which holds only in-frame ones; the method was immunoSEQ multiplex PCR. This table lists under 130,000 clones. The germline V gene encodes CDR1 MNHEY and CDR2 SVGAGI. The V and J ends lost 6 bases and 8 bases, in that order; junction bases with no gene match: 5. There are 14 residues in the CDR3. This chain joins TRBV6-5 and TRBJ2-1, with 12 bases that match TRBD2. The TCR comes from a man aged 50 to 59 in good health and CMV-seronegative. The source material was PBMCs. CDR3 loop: CASRRTSGEYEQFF. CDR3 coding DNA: TGTGCCAGCAGGCGGACTAGCGGGGAATATGAGCAGTTCTTC.